This T cell receptor (beta chain) was documented in a study of cytomegalovirus exposure and HLA in healthy donors. 13 Jbeta primers and 60 Vbeta primers were used for the PCR. Only in-frame clones appear in the TCRdb table, and some are missing; sequencing was by immunoSEQ multiplex PCR. Seen here are around 150,000 clones, roughly 87% observed once, and the top ten hold 5.7%. Germline loops: CDR1 SGHRS, CDR2 YFSETQ. This CDR3 region has 14 residues. The ends were cut back, 6 bases at V and 2 bases at J, with 14 bases in the middle. The study, taken as a whole, reports: In a later analysis, parvovirus B19, influenza, CMV and Epstein-Barr virus appeared linked to several top co-occurrence clusters.

With regard to this clone: The antigen is unknown.

The receptor was derived from a man aged 25-45 years in good health and CMV-seropositive. What was sequenced was PBMCs. The V call is TRBV5-1, the J call TRBJ1-1; possibly TRBD1 for D (6 bases). The CDR3, as DNA: TGCGCCAGCAACGTTGGGGGCCCCAACACTGAAGCTTTCTTT. Its protein product is CASNVGGPNTEAFF.